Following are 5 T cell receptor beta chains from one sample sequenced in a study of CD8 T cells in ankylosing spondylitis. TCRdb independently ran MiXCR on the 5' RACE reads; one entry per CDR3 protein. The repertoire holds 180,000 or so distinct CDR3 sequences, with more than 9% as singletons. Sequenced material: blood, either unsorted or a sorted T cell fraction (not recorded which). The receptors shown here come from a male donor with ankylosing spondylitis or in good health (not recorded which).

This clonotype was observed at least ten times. CDR3 protein: CASSTLISTDTQYF. The CDR3 nucleotides read TGTGCCAGCAGCACATTAATCAGCACAGATACGCAGTATTTT. The gene calls are TRBV7-6 and TRBJ2-3; no firm D call. The CDR3 loop spans 14 amino acids. CDR1 is SGHVS and CDR2 is FNYEAQ in the germline V gene. V lost 5 bases to trimming and J lost 0 bases, with 9 bases between them.

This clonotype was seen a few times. In DNA, the CDR3 is TGTGCCATCAACTCGGACAGGGGGCAACGCGAGCAGTACTTC. Protein sequence: CAINSDRGQREQYF. This chain links TRBV10-3 with TRBJ2-7; 11 nucleotides align to TRBD1. J was trimmed by 6 bases and V by 7 bases; bases with no gene match: 8. The CDR3 extends over 14 amino acids. The germline gives CDR1 ENHRY, CDR2 SYGVKD.

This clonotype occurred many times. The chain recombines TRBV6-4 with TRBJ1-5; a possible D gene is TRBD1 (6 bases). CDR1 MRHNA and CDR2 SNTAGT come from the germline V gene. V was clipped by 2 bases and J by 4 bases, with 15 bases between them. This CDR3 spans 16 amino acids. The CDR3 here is CASSDGDRLRNQPQHF. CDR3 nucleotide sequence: TGTGCCAGCAGTGACGGCGACAGGTTGAGGAATCAGCCCCAGCATTTT.

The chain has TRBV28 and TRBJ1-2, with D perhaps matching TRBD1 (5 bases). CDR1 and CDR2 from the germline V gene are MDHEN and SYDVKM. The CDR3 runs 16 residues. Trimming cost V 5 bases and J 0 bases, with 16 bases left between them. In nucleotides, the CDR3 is TGTGCCAGCAGTCAGCGCCGGGGGAGCCCTAACTATGGCTACACCTTC. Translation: CASSQRRGSPNYGYTF.

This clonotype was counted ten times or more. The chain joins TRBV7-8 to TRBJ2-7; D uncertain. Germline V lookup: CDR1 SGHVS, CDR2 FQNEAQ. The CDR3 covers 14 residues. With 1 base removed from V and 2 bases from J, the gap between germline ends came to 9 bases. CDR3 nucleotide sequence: TGTGCCAGCAGCTTAGTTGACACTACCTACGAGCAGTACTTC. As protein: CASSLVDTTYEQYF.